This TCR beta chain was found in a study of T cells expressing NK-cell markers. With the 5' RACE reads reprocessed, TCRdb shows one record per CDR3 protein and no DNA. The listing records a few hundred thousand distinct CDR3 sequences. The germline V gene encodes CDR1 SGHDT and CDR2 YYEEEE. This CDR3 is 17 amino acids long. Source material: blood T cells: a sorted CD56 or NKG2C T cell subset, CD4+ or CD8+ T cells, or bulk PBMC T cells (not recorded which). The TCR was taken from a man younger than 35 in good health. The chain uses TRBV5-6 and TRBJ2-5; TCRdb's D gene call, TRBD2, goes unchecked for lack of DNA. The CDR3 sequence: CASSLGRGGLHDETQYF.